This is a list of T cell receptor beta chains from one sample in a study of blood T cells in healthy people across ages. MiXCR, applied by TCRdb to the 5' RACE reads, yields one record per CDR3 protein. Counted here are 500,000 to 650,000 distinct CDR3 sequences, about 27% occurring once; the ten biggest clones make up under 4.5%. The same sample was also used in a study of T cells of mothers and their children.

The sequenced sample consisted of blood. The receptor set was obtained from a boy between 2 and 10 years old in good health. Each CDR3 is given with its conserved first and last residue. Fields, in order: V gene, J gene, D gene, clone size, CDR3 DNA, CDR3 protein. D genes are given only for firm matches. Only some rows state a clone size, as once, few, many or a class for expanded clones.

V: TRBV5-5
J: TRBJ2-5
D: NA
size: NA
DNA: TGTGCCAGCAGCCCAGACAGGTTTAGGGGAGGGGGCCAAGAGACCCAGTACTTC
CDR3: CASSPDRFRGGGQETQYF

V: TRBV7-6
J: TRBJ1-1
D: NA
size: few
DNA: TGTGCCAGCAGCCCCACAGGGATAGTAATGAACGCTGAAGCTTTCTTT
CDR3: CASSPTGIVMNAEAFF

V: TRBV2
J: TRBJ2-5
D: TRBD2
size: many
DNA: TGTGCCAGCAGTGTGGCTAGCGGGAGCGGGGAGACCCAGTACTTC
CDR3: CASSVASGSGETQYF

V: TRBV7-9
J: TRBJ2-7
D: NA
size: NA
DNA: TGTGCCAGCAGCTTAGGTATGGGACAAAATTCCGAGTTCGGGGAGCAGTACTTC
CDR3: CASSLGMGQNSEFGEQYF

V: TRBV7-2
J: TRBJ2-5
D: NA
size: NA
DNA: TGTGCCAGCAGCTTAGAGTTGACGGAGACCCAGTACTTC
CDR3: CASSLELTETQYF

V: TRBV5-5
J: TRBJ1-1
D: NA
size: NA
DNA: TGTGCCAGCAGCTGGGGTAGGACGCAGAACACTGAAGCTTTCTTT
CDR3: CASSWGRTQNTEAFF

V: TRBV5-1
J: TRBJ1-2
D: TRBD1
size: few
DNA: TGCGCCAGCAGCGGGGACAGCCGTTACGGCTACACCTTC
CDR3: CASSGDSRYGYTF

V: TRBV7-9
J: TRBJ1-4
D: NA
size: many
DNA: TGTGCCAGCAGCTCTGACGAAAAACTGTTTTTT
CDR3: CASSSDEKLFF

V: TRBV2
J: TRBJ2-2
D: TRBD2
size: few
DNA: TGTGCCATAGCGGGAGAGGACACCGGGGAGCTGTTTTTT
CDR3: CAIAGEDTGELFF

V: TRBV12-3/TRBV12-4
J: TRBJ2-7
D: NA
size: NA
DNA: TGTGCCAGCAGATTAAACCAGGAATACGAGCAGTACTTC
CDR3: CASRLNQEYEQYF

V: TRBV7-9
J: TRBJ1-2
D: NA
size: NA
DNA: TGTGCCAGCAGCTCGCTCTTAGGGGCGGGGGGCTACACCTTC
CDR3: CASSSLLGAGGYTF

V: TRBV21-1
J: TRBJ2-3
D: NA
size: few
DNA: TGTGCCAGCAGCGGAGCCGGGACTAGCAGAGGGAGCGATACTAGCACAGATACGCAGTATTTT
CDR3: CASSGAGTSRGSDTSTDTQYF

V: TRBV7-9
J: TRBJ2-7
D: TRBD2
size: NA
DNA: TGTGCCAGCAGCTCCTCGGGGGGAGGCTCCTACGAGCAGTACTTC
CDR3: CASSSSGGGSYEQYF

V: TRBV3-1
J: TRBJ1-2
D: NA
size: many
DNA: TGTGCCAGCAGCCGAAACTCGGGGTTCTGGGGCTACACCTTC
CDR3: CASSRNSGFWGYTF

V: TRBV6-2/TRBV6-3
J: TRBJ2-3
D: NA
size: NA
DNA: TGTGCCAGCAGTTACCGCCCGAGGGATACGCAGTATTTT
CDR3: CASSYRPRDTQYF

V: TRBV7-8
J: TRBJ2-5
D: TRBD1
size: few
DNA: TGTGCCAGCAGCTTAGCCAGGGGGCCTCGGGAGACCCAGTACTTC
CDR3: CASSLARGPRETQYF

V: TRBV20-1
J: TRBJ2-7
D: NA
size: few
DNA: TGCAGTGCTAGAGACCCCGGGAAGTCCTACGAGCAGTACTTC
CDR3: CSARDPGKSYEQYF

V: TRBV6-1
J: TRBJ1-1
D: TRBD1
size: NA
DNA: TGTGCCAGCGTCCGGGACAGAGGCACTGAAGCTTTCTTT
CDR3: CASVRDRGTEAFF

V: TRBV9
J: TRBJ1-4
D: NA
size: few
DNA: TGTGCCAGCAGCGCAGATCTCCCGCTAAGAACTCCGGGCCGCGCAACTAATGAAAAACTGTTTTTT
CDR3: CASSADLPLRTPGRATNEKLFF

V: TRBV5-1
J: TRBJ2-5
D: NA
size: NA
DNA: TGCGCCAGCAGCTTGATGCCACAAGAGACCCAGTACTTC
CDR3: CASSLMPQETQYF

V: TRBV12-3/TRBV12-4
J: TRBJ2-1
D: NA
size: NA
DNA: TGTGCCAGCAGTTTTGCTGACAATGAGCAGTTCTTC
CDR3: CASSFADNEQFF

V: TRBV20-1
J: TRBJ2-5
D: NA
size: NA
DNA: TGCAGTGCTAGAGCCCGGGGGGAGACCCAGTACTTC
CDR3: CSARARGETQYF

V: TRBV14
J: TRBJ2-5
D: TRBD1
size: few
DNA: TGTGCCAGCAGCCCCTTCCCAGGGGGACGCCAAGAGACCCAGTACTTC
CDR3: CASSPFPGGRQETQYF

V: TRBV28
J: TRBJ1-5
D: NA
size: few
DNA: TGTGCCAGTATACGCGGGACTCGAAATAATCAGCCCCAGCATTTT
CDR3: CASIRGTRNNQPQHF

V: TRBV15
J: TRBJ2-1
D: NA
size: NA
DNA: TGTGCCACCAGCACCAGGGGTATAGATGAGCAGTTCTTC
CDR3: CATSTRGIDEQFF

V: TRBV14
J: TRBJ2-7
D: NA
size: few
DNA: TGTGCCAGCAGCCCAAACAGGGATGGCTACGAGCAGTACTTC
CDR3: CASSPNRDGYEQYF

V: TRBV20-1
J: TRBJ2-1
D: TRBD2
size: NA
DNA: TGCAGTGCTAGAGATAACGGGGGGGATTACAATGAGCAGTTCTTC
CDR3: CSARDNGGDYNEQFF

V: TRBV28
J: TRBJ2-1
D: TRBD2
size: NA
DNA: TGTGCCAGCAGTTGGACTAGCGGGAGTCATGAGCAGTTCTTC
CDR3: CASSWTSGSHEQFF

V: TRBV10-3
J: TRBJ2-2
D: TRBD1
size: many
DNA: TGTGCCATCAGTGAGTCGTCAGGGACAGACACCGGGGAGCTGTTTTTT
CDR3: CAISESSGTDTGELFF

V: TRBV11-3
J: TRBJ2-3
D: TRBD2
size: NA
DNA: TGTGCCAGCAGCGCACTAGCGGGGGGCGTCACAGATACGCAGTATTTT
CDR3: CASSALAGGVTDTQYF

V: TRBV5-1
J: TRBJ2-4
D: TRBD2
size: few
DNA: TGCGCCAGCAGCCCCGGGACTAGCGGGAGGGCCGGAAACATTCAGTACTTC
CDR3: CASSPGTSGRAGNIQYF

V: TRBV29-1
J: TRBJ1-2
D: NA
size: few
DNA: TGCAGCGTTGGGGGCAGAGCTGTGTATGGCTACACCTTC
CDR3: CSVGGRAVYGYTF

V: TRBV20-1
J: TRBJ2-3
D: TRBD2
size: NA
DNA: TGCAGTGCTAGTCGCGGGAGGGCCGGAGATACGCAGTATTTT
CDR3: CSASRGRAGDTQYF

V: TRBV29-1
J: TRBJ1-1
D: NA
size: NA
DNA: TGCAGCGTTGAAGGGTTAAATCGGGACACTGAAGCTTTCTTT
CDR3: CSVEGLNRDTEAFF

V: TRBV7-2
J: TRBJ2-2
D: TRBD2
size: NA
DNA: TGTGCCAGCAGGGTACGGGGGGGCCCGAACACCGGGGAGCTGTTTTTT
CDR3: CASRVRGGPNTGELFF

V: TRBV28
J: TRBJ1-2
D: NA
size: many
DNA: TGTGCCAGCAGTTTATTACAAAACTATGGCTACACCTTC
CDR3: CASSLLQNYGYTF

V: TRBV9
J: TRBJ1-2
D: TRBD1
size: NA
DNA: TGTGCCAGCAGCGTAGGACCCGGGACAGGGTATGGCTACACCTTC
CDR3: CASSVGPGTGYGYTF

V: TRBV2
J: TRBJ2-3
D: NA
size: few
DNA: TGTGCCAGCAGTCCCCTCCGGGACCTCCGCACAGATACGCAGTATTTT
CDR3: CASSPLRDLRTDTQYF

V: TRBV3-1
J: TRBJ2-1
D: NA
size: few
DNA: TGTGCCAGCAGCCCCCGGGACTCGATGACGGAGCAGTTCTTC
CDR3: CASSPRDSMTEQFF

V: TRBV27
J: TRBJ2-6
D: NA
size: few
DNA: TGTGCCAGCACTCTAAGACCATCTGGGGCCAACGTCCTGACTTTC
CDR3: CASTLRPSGANVLTF

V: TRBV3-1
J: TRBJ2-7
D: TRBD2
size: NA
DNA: TGTGCCAGCAGCTCTATCGGGCTAGCGGAGAACTACGAGCAGTACTTC
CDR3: CASSSIGLAENYEQYF

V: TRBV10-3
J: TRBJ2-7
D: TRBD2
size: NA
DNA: TGTGCCATCAGCCCAGGGGCTAGCGGGCCCTACGAGCAGTACTTC
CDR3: CAISPGASGPYEQYF

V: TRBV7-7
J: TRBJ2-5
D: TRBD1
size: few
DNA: TGTGCCAGCAGCCCTGGGACAGGGGGCCGGGAGCAGTACTTC
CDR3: CASSPGTGGREQYF

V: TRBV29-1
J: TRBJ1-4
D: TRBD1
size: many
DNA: TGCAGCGCCAGGGGGACACCTAATGAAAAACTGTTTTTT
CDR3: CSARGTPNEKLFF

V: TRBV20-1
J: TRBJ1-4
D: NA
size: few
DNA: TGCAGTGCTGTCCGGACCGCCGGTGAAAAACTGTTTTTT
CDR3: CSAVRTAGEKLFF

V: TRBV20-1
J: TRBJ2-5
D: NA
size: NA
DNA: TGCAGTGCTAGCCCAGGGGATGAACGGGAGACCCAGTACTTC
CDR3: CSASPGDERETQYF

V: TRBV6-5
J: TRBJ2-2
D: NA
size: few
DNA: TGTGCCAGCAGTTACACGGCCGGGGAGCTGTTTTTT
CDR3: CASSYTAGELFF

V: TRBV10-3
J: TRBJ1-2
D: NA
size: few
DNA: TGTGCCATCAGTGAGTCGAACAGCAACTATGGCTACACCTTC
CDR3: CAISESNSNYGYTF

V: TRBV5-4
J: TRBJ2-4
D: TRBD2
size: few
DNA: TGTGCCAGCAGCTTGGCGGGGGGGGTTCCCAAAAACATTCAGTACTTC
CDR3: CASSLAGGVPKNIQYF

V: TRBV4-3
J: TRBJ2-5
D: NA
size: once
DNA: TGCGCCAGCAGCCATCTTCCCAGGTCATCAGAGACCCAGTACTTC
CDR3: CASSHLPRSSETQYF

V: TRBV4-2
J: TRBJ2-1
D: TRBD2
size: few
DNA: TGTGCCAGCAGCGTCCGGACTAGCAATGAGCAGTTCTTC
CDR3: CASSVRTSNEQFF

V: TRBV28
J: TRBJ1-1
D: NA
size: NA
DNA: TGTGCCAGCAGGCCGGGGGTGTCCACTGAAGCTTTCTTT
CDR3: CASRPGVSTEAFF

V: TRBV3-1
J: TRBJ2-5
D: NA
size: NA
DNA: TGTGCCAGCAGCCAAGACCTAGAAGAGACCCAGTACTTC
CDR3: CASSQDLEETQYF

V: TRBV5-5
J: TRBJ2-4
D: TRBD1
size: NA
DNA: TGTGCCAGCAGCTTGACAGGGGCGGGAAACATTCAGTACTTC
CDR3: CASSLTGAGNIQYF